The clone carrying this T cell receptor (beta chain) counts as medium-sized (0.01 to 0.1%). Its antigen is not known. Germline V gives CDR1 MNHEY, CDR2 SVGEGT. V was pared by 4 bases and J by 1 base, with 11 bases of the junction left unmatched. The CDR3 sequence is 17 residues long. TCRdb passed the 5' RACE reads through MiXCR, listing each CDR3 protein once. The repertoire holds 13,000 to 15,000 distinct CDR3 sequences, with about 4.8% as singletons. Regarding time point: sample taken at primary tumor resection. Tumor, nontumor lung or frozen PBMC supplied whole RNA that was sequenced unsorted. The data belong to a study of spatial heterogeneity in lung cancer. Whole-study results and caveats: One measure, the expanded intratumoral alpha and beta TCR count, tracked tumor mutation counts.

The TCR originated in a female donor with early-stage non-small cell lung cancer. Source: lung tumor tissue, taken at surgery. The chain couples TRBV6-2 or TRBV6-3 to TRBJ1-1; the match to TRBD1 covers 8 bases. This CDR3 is CASSSGTGGVPNTEAFF. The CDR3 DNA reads TGTGCCAGCAGTTCCGGGACAGGAGGGGTCCCGAACACTGAAGCTTTCTTT.